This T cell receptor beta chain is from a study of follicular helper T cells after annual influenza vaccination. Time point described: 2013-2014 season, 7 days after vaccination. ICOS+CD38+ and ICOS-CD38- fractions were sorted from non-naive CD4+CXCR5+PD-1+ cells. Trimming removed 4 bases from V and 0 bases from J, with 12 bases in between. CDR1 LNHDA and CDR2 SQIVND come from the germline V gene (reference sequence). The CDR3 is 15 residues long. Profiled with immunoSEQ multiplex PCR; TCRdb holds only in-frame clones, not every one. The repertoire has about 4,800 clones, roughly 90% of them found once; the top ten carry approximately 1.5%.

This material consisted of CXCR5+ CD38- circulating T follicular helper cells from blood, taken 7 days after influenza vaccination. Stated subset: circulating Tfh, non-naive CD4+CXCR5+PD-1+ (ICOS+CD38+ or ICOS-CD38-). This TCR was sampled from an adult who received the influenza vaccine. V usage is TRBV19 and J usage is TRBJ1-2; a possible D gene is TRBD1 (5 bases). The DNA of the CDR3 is TGTGCCAGTAGTAGCCGACAGACATCTAACTATGGCTACACCTTC. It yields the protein CASSSRQTSNYGYTF.